This TCR beta chain was identified during a study of blood T cell repertoires in COVID-19 (dated by TCRdb to 2018 to 2021). For context, the study as a whole: Samples from collaborators originated in the United States, Italy and Spain and spanned both the acute and convalescent phases of COVID-19. The material from the prospective study consisted of cDNA or gDNA derived from T cells, B-cell-depleted T cells, or PBMCs. The dataset comprised deeply sampled blood TCRbeta repertoires from subjects exposed to, actively infected with, or recovered from COVID-19. The repertoires were released in a freely available public database intended as a resource for research on the immune response to SARS-CoV-2. The samples were drawn from two sources: the first 160 participants of the ongoing ImmuneRACE study, and about 1,300 subjects contributed by 6 global collaborators. Nearly every sample came with metadata listing a de-identified subject ID, COVID-19 status, age in years and sex. Where available, HLA class I and class II types were obtained from metadata supplied by the sample provider rather than from assay-based typing. The paper as a whole reports these results and caveats: How much clinical and demographic metadata was included differed by source and by participant, and the metadata was provided uncurated.

Of note for this clone: Its antigen is still unknown. No base qualities exist here, and no much larger clone lies one base off it.

In the prospective study, participants were roughly 18 to 100 years old, resided in about two dozen geographic areas of the United States, and were enrolled through a virtual design. In the prospective study, cohorts were assigned on the basis of participant-reported clinical history obtained from a screening survey and a study questionnaire. For ImmuneRACE Cohort 3, a participant was defined as recovered based on two consecutive negative NP/OP PCR tests, clearance by a healthcare professional, or resolution of symptoms. Each participant in the prospective study had whole blood, serum and a nasopharyngeal or oropharyngeal swab collected by mobile phlebotomists. Participants in the prospective study had the option to provide additional blood draws and questionnaires over a roughly 2-month period. Blood samples from the prospective study were shipped frozen or at room temperature prior to DNA extraction.

The immunoSEQ Assay, a bias-controlled multiplex PCR, was used to amplify TCRbeta CDR3 regions from genomic DNA. Turning to the authors' computational methods: Within the assay, amplification of reference gene primers was used to estimate how many nucleated cells each sample contained. To quantify the absolute abundance of each unique TCRbeta CDR3 rearrangement, sequence reads were collapsed and filtered. For each sample, productive Simpson clonality was calculated by taking the square root of Simpson's diversity index across productive rearrangements. TCRdb's version of the immuneACCESS table is confined to in-frame rearrangements and falls short of the full clone set. An unresolved V gene accounts for under half of the shortfall where checked; the remainder is of unknown origin. That table furnishes V, J and clone size, whereas the DNA furnished D and trimming. The sample table records about 190,000 clones; approximately 84% of these occur just once. 2.5% to 3.5% of the sample is held by the ten biggest clonotypes.

V and J lose 5 bases and 6 bases, and a span of 13 bases separates them. Counted from cysteine to phenylalanine, this CDR3 has 13 amino acids. CDR3 DNA only is kept here, 39 bases in frame from base 1. CDR1 and CDR2 (LGHDT, YNNKEL) derive from the germline V gene (reference sequence). The clonotype originates from a woman aged 30 to 39 who had recovered from COVID-19. Sequencing was done on a sample of PBMCs or T cells enriched from blood (not recorded which). The chain uses TRBV3-1 (or the pseudogene TRBV3-2) and TRBJ1-2; the D gene is perhaps TRBD1, on 6 matching bases. This receptor has the CDR3 CASSSTGFDGYTF. The DNA sequence reads TGTGCCAGCAGCTCAACAGGGTTCGATGGCTACACCTTC.